This is a list of T cell receptor beta chains from one sample in a study of T-cell memory formation after mild COVID-19. TCRdb called the 5' RACE reads again in MiXCR, with one record for every CDR3 protein. The repertoire consists of around 250,000 distinct CDR3 sequences, with approximately 10% occurring once and the leading ten covering 22%. Material for sequencing was PBMCs or a T cell subset sorted from them (not recorded which). Source of these receptors: a man younger than 30 who had mild COVID-19 (a few samples of this study predate the infection). Cell type and time point are not known. Each CDR3 is given with its conserved first and last residue. Fields, in order: J gene, V gene, CDR3 protein.

j_gene: TRBJ1-5; v_gene: TRBV30; CDR3aa: CAWTLADGQPQHF
j_gene: TRBJ2-3; v_gene: TRBV5-1; CDR3aa: CASSYGGGSDTQYF
j_gene: TRBJ2-7; v_gene: TRBV12-3/TRBV12-4; CDR3aa: CASSQGAEQYF
j_gene: TRBJ1-4; v_gene: TRBV6-1; CDR3aa: CASSSRARGEKLFF
j_gene: TRBJ2-5; v_gene: TRBV7-2; CDR3aa: CASSQRRATGVGETQYF
j_gene: TRBJ2-3; v_gene: TRBV27; CDR3aa: CASSSPSRTDTQYF
j_gene: TRBJ2-2; v_gene: TRBV12-3/TRBV12-4; CDR3aa: CASSLGLAGNTGELFF
j_gene: TRBJ1-5; v_gene: TRBV30; CDR3aa: CAWTTGLFQPQHF
j_gene: TRBJ2-3; v_gene: TRBV19; CDR3aa: CASKRTPPQDTQYF
j_gene: TRBJ1-3; v_gene: TRBV7-8; CDR3aa: CASSATGEAGNTIYF
j_gene: TRBJ2-6; v_gene: TRBV14; CDR3aa: CASSPYGANVLTF
j_gene: TRBJ1-4; v_gene: TRBV5-1; CDR3aa: CASSLSPDREKLFF
j_gene: TRBJ1-1; v_gene: TRBV10-1; CDR3aa: CASRGPEGSEAFF
j_gene: TRBJ1-5; v_gene: TRBV5-6; CDR3aa: CASSLTSYSNQPQHF
j_gene: TRBJ2-7; v_gene: TRBV20-1; CDR3aa: CSARGPQEEQYF
j_gene: TRBJ1-1; v_gene: TRBV27; CDR3aa: CASSWDPGRKAFF
j_gene: TRBJ2-5; v_gene: TRBV7-9; CDR3aa: CASSPFAGGGETQYF
j_gene: TRBJ2-6; v_gene: TRBV6-2/TRBV6-3; CDR3aa: CASSQPAGANVLTF
j_gene: TRBJ2-5; v_gene: TRBV18; CDR3aa: CASSPSEEETQYF
j_gene: TRBJ2-1; v_gene: TRBV19; CDR3aa: CASSITGIPRYEQFF
j_gene: TRBJ2-1; v_gene: TRBV12-3/TRBV12-4; CDR3aa: CASSPLRGGAWDEQFF
j_gene: TRBJ2-7; v_gene: TRBV7-2; CDR3aa: CASSPGQGRFWYEQYF
j_gene: TRBJ1-4; v_gene: TRBV29-1; CDR3aa: CSVSGTGGSNEKLFF
j_gene: TRBJ2-1; v_gene: TRBV7-6; CDR3aa: CASSLVGQGTNEQFF
j_gene: TRBJ1-1; v_gene: TRBV12-3/TRBV12-4; CDR3aa: CASSFSLNTEAFF
j_gene: TRBJ2-3; v_gene: TRBV5-1; CDR3aa: CASSVRVTDTQYF
j_gene: TRBJ1-1; v_gene: TRBV6-5; CDR3aa: CASRRQGLRFEAFF
j_gene: TRBJ1-4; v_gene: TRBV5-1; CDR3aa: CASSLGTGAEKLFF
j_gene: TRBJ2-3; v_gene: TRBV5-1; CDR3aa: CASREGYTDTQYF
j_gene: TRBJ1-1; v_gene: TRBV21-1; CDR3aa: CASSKEVAAKLNTEAFF
j_gene: TRBJ2-5; v_gene: TRBV7-2; CDR3aa: CASSSDSAETQYF
j_gene: TRBJ2-1; v_gene: TRBV4-1; CDR3aa: CASSQIGVRLAGTEQFF
j_gene: TRBJ1-4; v_gene: TRBV4-1; CDR3aa: CASSQIATNEKLFF
j_gene: TRBJ2-5; v_gene: TRBV3-1; CDR3aa: CASSQMGTGGAGETQYF
j_gene: TRBJ1-2; v_gene: TRBV5-5; CDR3aa: CASSRQPGGGYTF
j_gene: TRBJ1-2; v_gene: TRBV19; CDR3aa: CASSIEGAGYGYTF
j_gene: TRBJ2-2; v_gene: TRBV7-6; CDR3aa: CASSIRTSGTGELFF
j_gene: TRBJ1-2; v_gene: TRBV5-4; CDR3aa: CASRTGQGGDYGYTF
j_gene: TRBJ1-6; v_gene: TRBV18; CDR3aa: CASSPRWDDRNSPLHF
j_gene: TRBJ1-1; v_gene: TRBV6-5; CDR3aa: CASSPRANTEAFF
j_gene: TRBJ2-1; v_gene: TRBV4-1; CDR3aa: CASSQEAPLAQRNNEQFF
j_gene: TRBJ1-2; v_gene: TRBV12-3/TRBV12-4; CDR3aa: CASTKWENYGYTF
j_gene: TRBJ1-2; v_gene: TRBV5-1; CDR3aa: CASSSQYGQANYGYTF
j_gene: TRBJ2-3; v_gene: TRBV21-1; CDR3aa: CASSGAVADTQYF
j_gene: TRBJ2-1; v_gene: TRBV6-5; CDR3aa: CASSSEGRNNEQFF
j_gene: TRBJ2-2; v_gene: TRBV18; CDR3aa: CASSPLTRTGELFF
j_gene: TRBJ2-1; v_gene: TRBV28; CDR3aa: CASSLFEWRGRDEQFF
j_gene: TRBJ2-5; v_gene: TRBV11-2; CDR3aa: CASSSLSLMNPFEETQYF
j_gene: TRBJ2-3; v_gene: TRBV28; CDR3aa: CASSLSGGGDTQYF
j_gene: TRBJ1-2; v_gene: TRBV15; CDR3aa: CATSRGGEQARDGYTF
j_gene: TRBJ2-1; v_gene: TRBV4-1; CDR3aa: CASSQVRMYHNEQFF
j_gene: TRBJ2-5; v_gene: TRBV6-6; CDR3aa: CASSYGVHQGGETQYF
j_gene: TRBJ1-5; v_gene: TRBV20-1; CDR3aa: CSAPGPFDQPQHF
j_gene: TRBJ1-6; v_gene: TRBV6-5; CDR3aa: CASSYSTTGSLSPLHF
j_gene: TRBJ2-7; v_gene: TRBV12-3/TRBV12-4; CDR3aa: CASSGLAGGQIDEQYF
j_gene: TRBJ1-5; v_gene: TRBV7-6; CDR3aa: CASSLLAGGSYSNQPQHF
j_gene: TRBJ1-1; v_gene: TRBV6-6; CDR3aa: CASSPKRFGNTEAFF
j_gene: TRBJ2-2; v_gene: TRBV12-3/TRBV12-4; CDR3aa: CATPVASSNTGELFF
j_gene: TRBJ1-1; v_gene: TRBV12-3/TRBV12-4; CDR3aa: CASRPDRWNTEAFF